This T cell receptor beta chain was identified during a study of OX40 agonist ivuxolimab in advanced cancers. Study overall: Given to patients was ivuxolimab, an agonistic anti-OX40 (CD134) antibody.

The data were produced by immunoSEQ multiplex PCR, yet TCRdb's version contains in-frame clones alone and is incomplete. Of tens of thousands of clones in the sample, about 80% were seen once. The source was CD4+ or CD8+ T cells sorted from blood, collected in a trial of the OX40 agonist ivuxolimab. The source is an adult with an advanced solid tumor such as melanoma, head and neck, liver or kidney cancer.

CDR3 region: CASSVTLGNEKLFF. CDR3 coding DNA: TGTGCCAGTAGTGTCACCCTGGGAAATGAAAAACTGTTTTTT. The chain carries TRBV19 and TRBJ1-4; D is ambiguous. Germline lookup yields CDR1 LNHDA and CDR2 SQIVND (reference sequence). Trimming pared 5 bases from V and 5 bases from J, leaving 12 bases between. This CDR3 comprises 14 residues.